There are many counts of the clone carrying this T cell receptor (beta chain). As it was prepared, the TCRbeta library received unique molecular identifiers. TCRdb reprocessed the PCR reads via MiXCR and lists one record per CDR3 protein. The table lists almost 400,000 distinct CDR3 sequences, just over 20% of them singletons, with 3.8% in the top ten. This entry comes from a study of T-cell reconstitution after alpha-beta-depleted transplantation in children. Germline V gene sequence: CDR1 LNHNV, CDR2 YYDKDF (reference sequence). The CDR3 spans 14 residues. V dropped 0 bases and J dropped 5 bases, with 10 bases sitting between them.

Sequences were derived from PBMCs from the stem cell graft donor, sampled from the stem cell graft. The receptor comes from a human donor who donated a stem cell graft to a child with acute myeloid leukemia. J is TRBJ1-1 and V is TRBV15, with D possibly TRBD1 on 5 matching bases. The CDR3 DNA sequence: TGTGCCACCAGCAGAGATTCGGGGGTGACTGAAGCTTTCTTT. Translated, it gives CATSRDSGVTEAFF.